The clone carrying this T cell receptor (beta chain) showed up many times. Its antigen is currently unknown. There are 15 residues in the CDR3. Germline V gene lookup returns CDR1 MNHNS and CDR2 SASEGT. V lost 5 bases, J lost 5 bases, and 7 bases stayed unmatched. No patient received treatment before thyroid surgery. This sample is part of a study of metastatic and nonmetastatic thyroid tumors. Study overall: Malignant thyroid and benign thyroid patients provided blood and tumor or nodule tissue whose repertoires were compared. Notes on the study in general: In both blood and tumor samples, TCR beta diversity was reported significantly higher for malignant than benign nodules.

TCRdb re-called clones via MiXCR from the PCR reads. The table shows some 16,000 clones, with about 12% occurring only once. The TCR comes from a female donor with papillary thyroid cancer or a benign thyroid nodule (not recorded which). Some clones in this sample may be carry-over from other donors' samples. This sequence joins TRBV6-1 and TRBJ2-2, with 8 bases aligning to TRBD1. The sample was tumor tissue. CDR3 amino acids: CASSTGTGTTGELFF. The DNA for the CDR3 is TGTGCCAGCAGTACCGGGACAGGAACGACCGGGGAGCTGTTTTTT.